These 14 T cell receptor beta chains came from one sample sequenced in a study of follicular helper T cells after annual influenza vaccination. Sequencing was performed with immunoSEQ multiplex PCR; in TCRdb, only in-frame clones are kept and a portion is missing. In the table there are more than 1,000 clones, around 80% of which are singletons. Specified time point: 2014-2015 season, pre-vaccination. Sequencing was performed on CXCR5+ CD38+ circulating T follicular helper cells from blood, taken on the day of influenza vaccination. Subset specified: circulating Tfh, non-naive CD4+CXCR5+PD-1+ (ICOS+CD38+ or ICOS-CD38-). All receptors come from an adult who received the influenza vaccine.

The chain joins TRBV11-2 to TRBJ2-3, with D perhaps given as TRBD1 or TRBD2 (5 bases each). V was shortened by 5 bases and J by 6 bases, with 12 bases between the two germline ends. The CDR3 is made up of 13 amino acids. Germline V gene sequence: CDR1 SGHAT, CDR2 FQNNGV. The CDR3 bases are TGTGCCAGCAGCCGGGACCCGGGGGATACGCAGTATTTT. Encoded protein: CASSRDPGDTQYF.

The chain employs TRBV7-8 and TRBJ1-5; TRBD1 is a possible D gene (6 bases). The V and J ends lost 2 bases and 4 bases respectively, with 15 bases between them. Germline lookup yields CDR1 SGHVS and CDR2 FQNEAQ. The CDR3 runs to 16 residues. CDR3 DNA: TGTGCCAGCAGCTTATCAGCCGGGGGCGGGAATCAGCCCCAGCATTTT. Residues: CASSLSAGGGNQPQHF.

V is TRBV19 and J is TRBJ2-7; the D is unclear. Germline V gene sequence: CDR1 LNHDA, CDR2 SQIVND (reference sequence). Between the trimmed V and J ends, which lost 5 bases and 11 bases, there was a span of 19 bases. CDR3 length: 13 residues. The CDR3 sequence: CASSYNPGAREYF. CDR3 nucleotide sequence: TGTGCCAGTAGTTATAACCCGGGCGCCCGGGAGTACTTC.

CDR3 nucleotide sequence: TGTGCCAGCAGTTACTCGGGCAACATGAACACTGAAGCTTTCTTT. It specifies CASSYSGNMNTEAFF. The gene calls are TRBV6-5 and TRBJ1-1; D gene uncertain. CDR3 size: 15 residues. Trimming shortened V by 0 bases and J by 0 bases, and 8 bases separated the two germline ends. Germline V gene lookup returns CDR1 MNHEY and CDR2 SVGAGI.

The rearrangement joins TRBV7-2 to TRBJ2-1; D gene unclear. Germline V gene data show CDR1 as SGHTA and CDR2 as FQGNSA. This CDR3 is 11 amino acids long. V was clipped by 5 bases and J by 7 bases, with 6 bases between them. The chain's CDR3 is CASSPQNEQFF. CDR3 bases: TGTGCCAGCAGCCCCCAAAATGAGCAGTTCTTC.

In DNA, the CDR3 is TGTGCCTGCTTAGCGGGTTCCTTCTACGAGCAGTACTTC. Translation gives CACLAGSFYEQYF. The chain is built from TRBV30 and TRBJ2-7; 7 bases line up with TRBD2. CDR1 and CDR2 from the germline V gene are GTSNPN and SVGIG (reference sequence). V shed 6 bases and J 3 bases; nucleotides not matched to a gene: 8. The CDR3 has 13 residues.

The genes are TRBV5-1 and TRBJ2-1; 10 bases fit TRBD2. The CDR3 has 16 amino acids. CDR1 SGHRS and CDR2 YFSETQ come from the germline V gene. V lost 0 bases and J lost 7; bases outside the gene matches: 7. The CDR3: CASSLGSSGSRNEQFF. CDR3 coding DNA: TGCGCCAGCAGCTTGGGTTCTAGCGGGAGTAGGAATGAGCAGTTCTTC.

This chain connects TRBV5-1 to TRBJ1-2; no reliable D call. The CDR3 covers 12 residues. V was cut by 4 bases and J by 3 bases, with 7 bases left in between. Germline CDR1 and CDR2: SGHRS and YFSETQ. The CDR3 protein is CASSEQHYGYTF. The CDR3 region has the DNA TGCGCCAGCAGCGAACAGCACTATGGCTACACCTTC.

This clone showed up just a few times. This rearrangement joins TRBV5-1 to TRBJ1-5, with 7 bases lining up with TRBD1. The germline gives CDR1 SGHRS, CDR2 YFSETQ. The V segment lost 4 bases and the J segment 4 bases; nucleotides outside the gene matches: 8. The CDR3 is 15 amino acids. The CDR3 region is CASSPGGTANQPQHF. The CDR3 nucleotides are TGCGCCAGCAGCCCAGGGGGGACAGCGAATCAGCCCCAGCATTTT. The variable domain in full, completed from reference TRBV5-1 and TRBJ1-5, reads KAGVTQTPRYLIKTRGQQVTLSCSPISGHRSVSWYQQTPGQGLQFLFEYFSETQRNKGNFPGRFSGRQFSNSRSEMNVSTLELGDSALYLCASSPGGTANQPQHFGDGTRLSIL.

This clone was counted between two and nine times. V is TRBV4-1 and J is TRBJ1-5; a weak D match, TRBD1 (5 bases). The CDR3 loop spans 14 amino acids. V dropped 4 bases and J dropped 0 bases, with 7 bases sitting between them. The V gene's germline CDR1 is MGHRA and CDR2 YSYEKL. The CDR3 spells CASSLDSSNQPQHF. In nucleotides, the CDR3 is TGCGCCAGCAGCCTTGACAGTAGCAATCAGCCCCAGCATTTT.

The V call is TRBV11-2, the J call TRBJ2-7, with D perhaps TRBD2 (6 bases). The germline V gene encodes CDR1 SGHAT and CDR2 FQNNGV. V gave up 4 bases and J gave up 4 bases, with 11 bases separating them. The CDR3 sequence is 13 residues long. The CDR3: CASSSAGGYEQYF. Here the CDR3 DNA reads TGTGCCAGCAGCTCCGCAGGAGGGTACGAGCAGTACTTC.

The table lists this clone with a few counts. The chain has TRBV7-8 and TRBJ1-5; 8 bases map to TRBD1. Germline loops: CDR1 SGHVS, CDR2 FQNEAQ. The CDR3 consists of 15 residues. The V gene end was trimmed by 4 bases and the J gene end by 2 bases; junction bases not matched to a gene: 4. The CDR3 spells CASSWDRFGNQPQHF. The CDR3 region has the DNA TGTGCCAGCAGCTGGGACAGGTTCGGCAATCAGCCCCAGCATTTT.

The chain recombines TRBV14 with TRBJ2-7; D is uncertain. The CDR3 extends over 19 amino acids. The germline gives CDR1 SGHDN, CDR2 FVKESK. Trimming pared 3 bases from V and 2 bases from J, leaving 26 bases between. This CDR3 reads CASSHPSTRGPIATYEQYF. The CDR3 nucleotides read TGTGCCAGCAGCCACCCCTCGACCCGCGGCCCCATCGCCACCTACGAGCAGTACTTC.

The rearrangement joins TRBV29-1 to TRBJ2-1; D not resolved. Germline CDR1 SQVTM, CDR2 ANQGSEA. The CDR3 spans 11 residues. Between the trimmed V and J ends, which lost 3 bases and 5 bases, there was a span of 5 bases. CDR3 nucleotides: TGCAGCGTTGAGTTAAACAATGAGCAGTTCTTC. As protein: CSVELNNEQFF.